The 27 T cell receptor beta chains reported below all come from one sample, sequenced in a study of beta chain features in type 1 diabetes. Sequencing targeted expressed TCRB transcripts, as all isolated RNA had been reverse transcribed. Clones were read by immunoSEQ multiplex PCR, and TCRdb kept only the in-frame ones, dropping some. Of 620,000 or so clones in the sample, 15% to 17% were seen once. The material sequenced was naive CD4+ T cells from blood. The origin of the receptors is a man younger than 35 in good health.

The chain is built from TRBV27 and TRBJ1-2; D gene ambiguous. Trimming took off 2 bases at V and 8 bases at J, with 12 bases between the two ends. The CDR3 extends over 13 amino acids. Germline V lookup: CDR1 MNHEY, CDR2 SMNVEV (reference sequence). CDR3 bases: TGTGCCAGCAGTTTAAACTCATTTGGGGGCTACACCTTC. As protein: CASSLNSFGGYTF.

The V call is TRBV28, the J call TRBJ2-7; no clear D gene. Germline loops: CDR1 MDHEN, CDR2 SYDVKM. The CDR3 consists of 13 residues. With 4 bases removed from V and 4 bases from J, the gap between germline ends came to 11 bases. In nucleotides, the CDR3 is TGTGCCAGCAGTTCCCCTGCTTTGTACGAGCAGTACTTC. Translation gives CASSSPALYEQYF. Full variable domain (remainder filled in from reference TRBV28 and TRBJ2-7): DVKVTQSSRYLVKRTGEKVFLECVQDMDHENMFWYRQDPGLGLRLIYFSYDVKMKEKGDIPEGYSVSREKKERFSLILESASTNQTSMYLCASSSPALYEQYFGPGTRLTVT.

There are a few counts of this clone. The V gene is TRBV28, the J gene TRBJ2-3; 11 bases are shared with TRBD2. V dropped 6 bases and J dropped 5; count of bases not matched to a gene: 7. Germline V gives CDR1 MDHEN, CDR2 SYDVKM. The CDR3 is made up of 15 amino acids. The CDR3 DNA reads TGTGCCAGCAGCCCGCTAGCGGGAGGAGGAGATACGCAGTATTTT. It codes for CASSPLAGGGDTQYF.

This rearrangement joins TRBV5-6 to TRBJ2-1; D not resolved. This CDR3 comprises 14 residues. Trimming removed 3 bases at V and 4 bases at J, with 11 bases between. Germline assignment: CDR1 SGHDT and CDR2 YYEEEE. The CDR3 nucleotides read TGTGCCAGCAGCTCTACGTGGGATTACAATGAGCAGTTCTTC. Translation gives CASSSTWDYNEQFF.

This clone was picked up a small number of times. The V call is TRBV4-3, the J call TRBJ2-1; D call uncertain. The V gene lost 0 bases and the J gene lost 13 bases, with 10 bases spanning the gap. In germline, CDR1 is LGHNA, CDR2 YSLEER. The CDR3 length is 12 residues. CDR3 bases: TGCGCCAGCAGCCAAGATCGGGCGGACCAGTTCTTC. It specifies CASSQDRADQFF.

This clone was detected a few times. The chain joins TRBV6-5 to TRBJ2-7; D might be TRBD2 (6 bases). The CDR3 has 16 residues. Germline values: CDR1 MNHEY, CDR2 SVGAGI. Between the trimmed V and J ends, which lost 0 bases and 3 bases, there was a span of 15 bases. CDR3 nucleotide sequence: TGTGCCAGCAGTTACTCCTCGGGGACTCCCTACTACGAGCAGTACTTC. This gives the protein CASSYSSGTPYYEQYF.

The genes are TRBV5-1 and TRBJ2-4; the D call may be TRBD1 or TRBD2 (5 bases each). Per the germline V gene, CDR1 is SGHRS and CDR2 is YFSETQ. The V gene lost 0 bases and the J gene lost 9 bases, with 16 bases spanning the gap. The CDR3 runs to 15 residues. The CDR3 DNA follows: TGCGCCAGCAGCTTGGCCGGGACCTCAATCGGCATTCAGTACTTC. This sequence encodes CASSLAGTSIGIQYF.

Only a few counts were recorded for this clone. V is TRBV5-6 and J is TRBJ2-2, with TRBD1 matching over 9 bases. Per germline, CDR1 SGHDT and CDR2 YYEEEE. The length of the CDR3 is 15 residues. Trimming removed 4 bases from V and 8 bases from J; junction bases left unmatched: 9. CDR3 residues: CASSITGTGSGELFF. The CDR3 nucleotides are TGTGCCAGCAGCATAACCGGGACAGGGTCAGGGGAGCTGTTTTTT.

This clone was observed a handful of times. The rearrangement uses TRBV28 and TRBJ2-3; 7 bases fit TRBD2. The CDR3 has 15 amino acids. The V gene end was trimmed by 5 bases and the J gene end by 3 bases; junction bases not matched to a gene: 8. In germline, CDR1 is MDHEN, CDR2 SYDVKM. The CDR3 region is CASSVAGVGTDTQYF. CDR3 coding DNA: TGTGCCAGCAGTGTTGCGGGAGTAGGGACAGATACGCAGTATTTT.

This clone was observed a few times. The chain links TRBV7-2 to TRBJ1-5, with D perhaps TRBD1 (6 bases). Between the trimmed V and J ends, which lost 1 base and 2 bases, there was a span of 12 bases. CDR3 length equals 16 residues. The germline CDR1 and CDR2 sequences are SGHTA and FQGNSA. CDR3 region: CASSLEGRGGNQPQHF. The CDR3 coding sequence is TGTGCCAGCAGCTTAGAAGGCAGGGGAGGCAATCAGCCCCAGCATTTT.

The chain employs TRBV30 and TRBJ1-1; D is unresolved. The CDR3 is made up of 11 amino acids. Trimming shortened V by 8 bases and J by 10 bases, and 17 bases separated the two germline ends. Germline V lookup: CDR1 GTSNPN, CDR2 SVGIG (reference sequence). CDR3 residues: CAGMEAGRAFF. CDR3 sequence (DNA): TGTGCCGGAATGGAAGCTGGGCGAGCTTTCTTT.

The CDR3 region is CASSSVPEKAKNIQYF. In DNA form, the CDR3 reads TGTGCCAGCAGCTCTGTCCCTGAGAAGGCCAAAAACATTCAGTACTTC. This chain links TRBV5-6 with TRBJ2-4; D is undetermined. Per germline, CDR1 SGHDT and CDR2 YYEEEE. The CDR3 length is 16 residues. V lost 3 bases to trimming and J lost 1 base, with 14 bases between them.

The chain couples TRBV6-1 to TRBJ1-3, with TRBD1 matching over 7 bases. V lost 2 bases and J lost 0; bases outside the gene matches: 7. CDR1 and CDR2 from the germline V gene are MNHNS and SASEGT. The CDR3 consists of 17 residues. The CDR3 protein is CASSEYLGTVSGNTIYF. CDR3 nucleotide sequence: TGTGCCAGCAGTGAATACCTTGGGACAGTCTCTGGAAACACCATATATTTT.

This clone was picked up a small number of times. The chain recombines TRBV5-1 with TRBJ2-1; D gene uncertain. The V end lost 0 bases, the J end lost 0 bases, and 7 bases lay between the germline ends. The CDR3 consists of 15 residues. Germline assignment: CDR1 SGHRS and CDR2 YFSETQ. The CDR3: CASSLAASSYNEQFF. The CDR3 bases are TGCGCCAGCAGCTTGGCGGCAAGCTCCTACAATGAGCAGTTCTTC.

This clone has only a few counts. V usage is TRBV21-1 and J usage is TRBJ2-7; the D call TRBD2 from the table was never checked on the DNA. TRBV21-1 is a pseudogene. This CDR3 spans 18 amino acids. CDR3 nucleotide sequence: TGTGCCAGCAGCAAAAAGCGGGAGGGACTAGCGGGGACCTACGAGCAGTACTTC. It yields the protein CASSKKREGLAGTYEQYF.

With respect to this clone: The junction departs from germline at one end; a sequencing error may be responsible. The rearrangement links TRBV14 to TRBJ2-1; 9 bases fit TRBD1. Germline V gene data show CDR1 as SGHDN and CDR2 as FVKESK. CDR3 length equals 15 residues. The CDR3 spells CVSSHDRGAYNEQFF. The CDR3 region has the DNA TGTGTCAGCAGCCACGACAGGGGGGCCTACAATGAGCAGTTCTTC.

A few counts support this clone. This chain links TRBV7-2 with TRBJ2-7; 8 positions agree with TRBD1. The CDR3 covers 15 residues. Per the germline V gene, CDR1 is SGHTA and CDR2 is FQGNSA. V dropped 1 base and J dropped 6; count of bases not matched to a gene: 8. CDR3 in amino acids: CASSLVSQGASEQYF. The CDR3 coding sequence is TGTGCCAGCAGCTTAGTTTCTCAGGGGGCAAGCGAGCAGTACTTC.

The V call is TRBV28, the J call TRBJ2-3; tentative D call: TRBD2 (6 bases). Germline V CDR1 and CDR2: MDHEN, SYDVKM. The CDR3 is 15 residues long. The germline V and J ends were trimmed by 6 bases and 6 bases, with 19 bases remaining between them. DNA for the CDR3: TGTGCCAGCAGCCTCATCAACCGGGGAGGCGATACGCAGTATTTT. Amino acids: CASSLINRGGDTQYF.

This clone was counted between two and nine times. The chain has TRBV9 and TRBJ2-7, with 7 bases aligning to TRBD1. Germline V gene sequence: CDR1 SGDLS, CDR2 YYNGEE. V lost 0 bases to trimming and J lost 1 base; unmatched junction nucleotides: 4. The CDR3 has 15 amino acids. CDR3 DNA: TGTGCCAGCAGCGTAGAAGGGGGCTGGTCCTACGAGCAGTACTTC. Translated, it gives CASSVEGGWSYEQYF.

This clone has just a few counts. The rearrangement joins TRBV7-6 to TRBJ1-6; 9 bases agree with TRBD1. The CDR3 has 15 amino acids. From germline, CDR1 is SGHVS and CDR2 FNYEAQ. The junction had 5 bases not matched to a gene; V was cut back by 5 bases and J by 6 bases. This CDR3 reads CASSLDRGANSPLHF. CDR3 nucleotide sequence: TGTGCCAGCAGCCTGGACAGGGGAGCTAATTCACCCCTCCACTTT. Looking up the rest from reference TRBV7-6 and TRBJ1-6 gives the full variable domain: GAGVSQSPRYKVTKRGQDVALRCDPISGHVSLYWYRQALGQGPEFLTYFNYEAQQDKSGLPNDRFSAERPEGSISTLTIQRTEQRDSAMYRCASSLDRGANSPLHFGNGTRLTVT.

The V gene is TRBV9, the J gene TRBJ2-7, with D perhaps matching TRBD2 (5 bases). V was cut by 8 bases and J by 1 base, with 10 bases left in between. This CDR3 is built from 12 residues. Germline lookup yields CDR1 SGDLS and CDR2 YYNGEE. The CDR3 protein is CARRGLSYEQYF. For the CDR3, the DNA is TGTGCCAGGCGCGGGCTATCCTACGAGCAGTACTTC.

The sample holds a few counts of this clone. The rearrangement joins TRBV5-6 to TRBJ1-5; D unclear. V lost 0 bases, J lost 5 bases, and 3 bases lay in between. The CDR3 runs 12 residues. CDR1 is SGHDT and CDR2 is YYEEEE in the germline V gene. CDR3 sequence: CASSLVDQPQHF. Written as DNA, the CDR3 is TGTGCCAGCAGCTTGGTCGATCAGCCCCAGCATTTT.

There are a few counts of this clone. The V gene is TRBV18, the J gene TRBJ2-5; unclear D gene. From germline, CDR1 is KGHSH and CDR2 LQKENI. The CDR3 runs to 12 residues. With 4 bases removed from V and 1 base from J, the gap between germline ends came to 4 bases. CDR3 nucleotides: TGTGCCAGCTCACTACTCCAAGAGACCCAGTACTTC. Translation gives CASSLLQETQYF.

The chain couples TRBV6-1 to TRBJ2-3, with a weak D call TRBD2 (6 bases). The CDR3 has 17 residues. V was pared by 1 base and J by 5 bases, with 19 bases between. Germline-derived CDR1 and CDR2 are MNHNS and SASEGT. CDR3 nucleotides: TGTGCCAGCAGTGAAGGTATTTTGAGCGGAGGGAGAGATACGCAGTATTTT. Protein: CASSEGILSGGRDTQYF.

The table lists this clone with a few counts. This sample includes further DNA sequences coding for the same CDR3. The gene calls are TRBV28 and TRBJ1-1, with no clear D. This CDR3 has 11 amino acids. V gave up 7 bases and J gave up 2 bases, with 5 bases separating them. Germline V gene lookup returns CDR1 MDHEN and CDR2 SYDVKM. In nucleotides, the CDR3 is TGTGCCAGCATGGTCAACACTGAAGCTTTCTTT. It encodes CASMVNTEAFF.

The chain recombines TRBV11-2 with TRBJ2-5; 10 bases map to TRBD2. This CDR3 has 16 amino acids. Germline-derived CDR1 and CDR2 are SGHAT and FQNNGV. Trimming cost V 5 bases and J 3 bases; bases outside gene matches: 9. CDR3 in DNA: TGTGCCAGCAGCCAAATAGCGGGAGGTCCGGAAGAGACCCAGTACTTC. It encodes CASSQIAGGPEETQYF.

This clone was seen a few times. The rearrangement uses TRBV7-2 and TRBJ2-5; D is unresolved. This CDR3 is built from 15 residues. The V and J ends lost 2 bases and 2 bases respectively, with 12 bases between them. CDR1 is SGHTA, CDR2 FQGNSA, per germline. CDR3 residues: CASSLFLNSQETQYF. The CDR3 DNA is TGTGCCAGCAGCTTATTTCTGAACTCTCAAGAGACCCAGTACTTC.